This T cell receptor (beta chain) was sequenced in a study of T cell responses to AZD1222 COVID-19 vaccine. Notes on the study in general: Donors were chiefly white British, with a greater number of females, and clonal diversity was perhaps underestimated. Of spike-specific TCRs, nearly half reportedly target regions left unmutated in variants.

Doses given second, at about 4 or about 12 weeks, were pooled. Using immunoSEQ multiplex PCR, the repertoire was profiled, and TCRdb retains in-frame clones only, with some absent. The sample shows some 130,000 clones, roughly 93% of them seen only once. On this clone: Its antigen is not identified.

Trimming removed 5 bases at V and 1 base at J, with 8 bases between. This CDR3 contains 13 residues. Germline V gene sequence: CDR1 LGHDT, CDR2 YNNKEL (reference sequence). The J gene is TRBJ1-1, the V gene TRBV3-1 (or the pseudogene TRBV3-2), with D tentatively TRBD1 (5 bases). The source material was peripheral blood, sampled 28 days after the second AZD1222 dose. This TCR came from an adult who received the AZD1222 COVID-19 vaccine. The CDR3 protein is CASSYTGNTEAFF. CDR3 nucleotide sequence: TGTGCCAGCAGCTACACAGGGAACACTGAAGCTTTCTTT.